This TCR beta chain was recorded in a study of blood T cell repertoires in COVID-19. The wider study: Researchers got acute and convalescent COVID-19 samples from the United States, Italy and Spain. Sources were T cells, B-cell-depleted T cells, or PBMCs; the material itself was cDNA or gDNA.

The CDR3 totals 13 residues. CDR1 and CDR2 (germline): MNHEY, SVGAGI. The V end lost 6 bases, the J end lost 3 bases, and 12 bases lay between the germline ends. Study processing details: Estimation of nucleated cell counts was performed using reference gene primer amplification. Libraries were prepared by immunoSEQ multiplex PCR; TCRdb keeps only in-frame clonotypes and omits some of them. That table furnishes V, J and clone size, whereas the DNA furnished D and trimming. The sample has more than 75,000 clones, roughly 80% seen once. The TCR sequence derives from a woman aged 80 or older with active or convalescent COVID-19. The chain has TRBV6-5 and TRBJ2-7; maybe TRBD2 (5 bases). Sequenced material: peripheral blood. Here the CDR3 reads CASRTDGLYEQYF. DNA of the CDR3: TGTGCCAGCAGAACGGACGGACTCTACGAGCAGTACTTC.